This T cell receptor (beta chain) comes out of a study of blood T cell repertoires in COVID-19. Background on the study: There were acute and convalescent COVID-19 samples, and they came from the United States, Italy and Spain. In each case, the material was cDNA or gDNA derived from T cells, B-cell-depleted T cells, or PBMCs.

As originally analysed: Reference gene primer amplification in the assay estimated nucleated cell counts. Here immunoSEQ multiplex PCR was the method, and the copy in TCRdb shows in-frame clones only, minus some. The D gene and trimming were derived from the DNA, and the V and J assignments and clone size from that table. The sample has hundreds of thousands of clones; roughly 79% are singletons. Patients of the Seattle cohort, enrolled during active infection, were followed longitudinally. The specimen was peripheral blood. This sequence originates from a woman at least 80 years old with COVID-19, enrolled during active disease.

The CDR3 is CASSSQTPGLLSYNEQFF. CDR3 sequence (DNA): TGTGCCAGCAGCTCCCAAACTCCGGGACTACTCTCCTACAATGAGCAGTTCTTC. The chain links TRBV11-2 to TRBJ2-1; TRBD2 agrees at 7 bases. The CDR3 consists of 18 residues. Per the germline V gene, CDR1 is SGHAT and CDR2 is FQNNGV. The ends lost 4 bases at V and 0 bases at J; junction bases unmatched: 12.